This T cell receptor (beta chain) is drawn from a study of blood T cells in healthy people across ages. This clonotype was seen a single time. The second PCR ran about 6 to 11 cycles with a sample-barcoded 5' primer and J-beta primers. TCRdb processed the 5' RACE reads anew with MiXCR; each CDR3 protein has one entry. The table shows fewer than 2 million distinct CDR3 sequences, with roughly 43% occurring only once. Germline CDR1 reads MNHNS; CDR2 reads SASEGT. V lost 2 bases, J lost 0 bases, and 11 bases lay in between. The CDR3 loop spans 16 amino acids. This clonotype originated in a human donor in good health. The V gene is TRBV6-1, the J gene TRBJ2-1; maybe TRBD1 (5 bases). Sequencing used blood. The CDR3 spells CASSEQPGFSYNEQFF. Written as DNA, the CDR3 is TGTGCCAGCAGTGAACAACCAGGGTTCTCCTACAATGAGCAGTTCTTC.